This T cell receptor (beta chain) was documented in a study of post-analysis software for immune sequencing data. Study-level results: Elevated frequency relative to controls characterized roughly 5 TRBV segments in patients, TRBV5-6, TRBV5-1 and TRBV20-1 among them.

As regards this clonotype: Antigen unknown.

Per germline, CDR1 SGDLS and CDR2 YYNGEE. V lost 1 base and J lost 3; bases outside the gene matches: 20. This CDR3 is built from 20 residues. The TCR beta cDNA libraries contained unique molecular identifiers. TCRdb fed the PCR reads into MiXCR, producing one record per CDR3 protein. The sample lists approximately 660,000 distinct CDR3 sequences, approximately 60% occurring once. The specimen sequenced was blood. The receptor was derived from a girl aged 2 to 10 with multiple sclerosis. The J gene is TRBJ2-3, the V gene TRBV9; 7 bases agree with TRBD2. The CDR3 sequence is CASSVRKDTNEGRETDTQYF. The DNA of the CDR3 is TGTGCCAGCAGCGTACGGAAGGACACAAACGAGGGGAGGGAAACAGATACGCAGTATTTT.